This T cell receptor (beta chain) was profiled in a study of blood T cell repertoires in COVID-19 (dated by TCRdb to the early 2020s). For the study in its entirety: Samples covering the acute and convalescent phases of COVID-19 were provided by collaborators in the United States, Italy and Spain. The material from the prospective study consisted of cDNA or gDNA derived from T cells, B-cell-depleted T cells, or PBMCs. The samples were drawn from two sources: the first 160 participants of the ongoing ImmuneRACE study, and 1,200 or so subjects contributed by 6 global collaborators. A de-identified subject ID, COVID-19 status, age in years and sex were almost always included in the sample metadata. Where available, HLA class I and class II types were taken from metadata supplied by the sample provider and were not determined by assay-based typing. Subjects who had been exposed to COVID-19, were actively infected with it, or had recovered from it provided the deeply sampled blood TCRbeta repertoires that made up the dataset. A freely available public database, intended as a resource for researchers studying the immune response to SARS-CoV-2, is where the repertoires were released.

The immunoSEQ Assay, a bias-controlled multiplex PCR, was used to amplify TCRbeta CDR3 regions from genomic DNA. On the study's bioinformatics: The number of nucleated cells in each sample was estimated from the amplification of reference gene primers within the assay. Sequence reads were collapsed and filtered to measure the absolute abundance of every unique TCRbeta CDR3 rearrangement. Productive Simpson clonality was computed per sample as the square root of Simpson's diversity index over productive rearrangements. The source is immuneACCESS, and TCRdb retained only in-frame sequences with V and J called. Part of the clones is not carried over; for the studies checked, unresolved V genes explain less than half of this, and the remainder is unexplained. That table gives V, J and clone size, and the DNA gave D and trimming. The sample table holds around 99,000 clones, of which about nine tenths were seen once. Just over 5% of the sample belongs to the ten largest clones.

Whole blood was collected in K2EDTA tubes by collaborating institutions according to the institutions' own protocols. For TCRbeta analysis, collaborator samples were shipped as frozen whole blood, as isolated PBMCs, or as DNA extracted from either sample type. Study-wide conclusions, independent of this receptor: Clinical and demographic metadata were provided uncurated, with the amount varying by source and participant.

V is pruned by 3 bases and J by 4 bases, leaving 2 bases of the junction without a gene match. The germline V gene (reference sequence) yields SGHKS for CDR1 and YYEKEE for CDR2. The CDR3, cysteine through phenylalanine, is 14 amino acids long. This entry keeps only the CDR3 DNA: 42 bases, framed from base 1. Of note for this clone: This clone's antigen is unknown. It has no much larger one-base neighbor in the sample; base qualities were not kept.

This TCR derives from a man aged 50-60 years with acute or convalescent COVID-19. This sequence uses TRBV5-5 and TRBJ1-3; 9 nucleotides in the junction match TRBD1. Material: peripheral blood. The sequenced DNA: TGTGCCAGCAGCTCAACAGGGGGCGGAAACACCATATATTTT. Translated, this gives CASSSTGGGNTIYF.